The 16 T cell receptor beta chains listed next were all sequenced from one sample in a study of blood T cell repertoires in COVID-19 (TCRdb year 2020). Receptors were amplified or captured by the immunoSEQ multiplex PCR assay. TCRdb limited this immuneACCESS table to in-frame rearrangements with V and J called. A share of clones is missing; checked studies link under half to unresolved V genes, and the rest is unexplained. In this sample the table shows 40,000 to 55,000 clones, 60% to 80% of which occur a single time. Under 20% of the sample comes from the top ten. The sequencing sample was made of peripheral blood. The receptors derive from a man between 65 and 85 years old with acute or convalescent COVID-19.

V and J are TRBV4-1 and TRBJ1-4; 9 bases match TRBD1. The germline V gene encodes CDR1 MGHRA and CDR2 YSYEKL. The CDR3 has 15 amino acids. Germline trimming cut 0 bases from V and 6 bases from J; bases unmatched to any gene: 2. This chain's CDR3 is CASSQDGTGYEKLFF. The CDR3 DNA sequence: TGCGCCAGCAGCCAAGACGGGACAGGGTATGAAAAACTGTTTTTT.

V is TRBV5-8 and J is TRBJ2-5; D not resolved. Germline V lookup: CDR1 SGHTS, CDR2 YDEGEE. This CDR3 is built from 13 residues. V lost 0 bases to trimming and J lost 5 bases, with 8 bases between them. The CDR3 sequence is CASSLGRQETQYF. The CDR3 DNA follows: TGTGCCAGCAGCTTGGGCAGGCAGGAGACCCAGTACTTC.

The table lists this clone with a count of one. In nucleotides, the CDR3 is TGTGCCAGCAGTTACTCCCCCGGGACAGTTCAAGAGACCCAGTACTTC. Translation gives CASSYSPGTVQETQYF. The rearrangement joins TRBV6-2 or TRBV6-3 to TRBJ2-5, with 7 bases lining up with TRBD1. The CDR3 runs to 16 residues. CDR1 is MNHEY, CDR2 SVGEGT, per germline. The trim removed 0 bases at V and 2 bases at J, leaving 6 bases unmatched.

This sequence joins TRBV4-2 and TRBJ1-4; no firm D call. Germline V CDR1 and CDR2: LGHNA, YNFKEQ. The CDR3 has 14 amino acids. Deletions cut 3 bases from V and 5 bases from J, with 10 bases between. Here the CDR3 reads CASSHEQRNEKLFF. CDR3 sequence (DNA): TGTGCCAGCAGCCACGAACAGAGAAATGAAAAACTGTTTTTT.

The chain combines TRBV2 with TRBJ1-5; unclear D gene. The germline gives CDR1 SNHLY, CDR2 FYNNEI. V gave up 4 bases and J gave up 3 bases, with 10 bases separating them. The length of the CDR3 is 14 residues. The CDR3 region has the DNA TGTGCCAGCAGTGTGAACCGGTACAATCAGCCCCAGCATTTT. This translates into CASSVNRYNQPQHF. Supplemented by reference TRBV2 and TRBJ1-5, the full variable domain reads EPEVTQTPSHQVTQMGQEVILRCVPISNHLYFYWYRQILGQKVEFLVSFYNNEISEKSEIFDDQFSVERPDGSNFTLKIRSTKLEDSAMYFCASSVNRYNQPQHFGDGTRLSIL.

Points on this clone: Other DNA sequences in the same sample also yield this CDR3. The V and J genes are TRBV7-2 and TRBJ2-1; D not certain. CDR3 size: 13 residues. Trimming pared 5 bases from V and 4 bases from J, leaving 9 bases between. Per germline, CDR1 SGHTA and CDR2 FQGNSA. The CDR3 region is CASSPSDYNEQFF. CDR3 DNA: TGTGCCAGCAGCCCAAGCGATTACAATGAGCAGTTCTTC.

The CDR3 nucleotides are TGTGCCAGCAGCTTGACAGCCCTGGACACCGGGGAGCTGTTTTTT. Amino acid sequence: CASSLTALDTGELFF. The chain carries TRBV5-4 and TRBJ2-2, with D unresolved. Germline lookup yields CDR1 SGHNT and CDR2 YYREEE (reference sequence). CDR3 size: 15 residues. V lost 1 base to trimming and J lost 3 bases, with 10 bases between them.

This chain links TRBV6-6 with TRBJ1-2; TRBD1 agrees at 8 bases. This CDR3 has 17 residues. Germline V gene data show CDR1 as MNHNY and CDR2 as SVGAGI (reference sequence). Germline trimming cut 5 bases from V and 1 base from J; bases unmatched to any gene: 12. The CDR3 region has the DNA TGTGCCAGCAGTCAACGGACAGGGATAGGGCATAACTATGGCTACACCTTC. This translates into CASSQRTGIGHNYGYTF.

The CDR3 sequence: CASSQDVLASTGNEQFF. DNA of the CDR3: TGTGCCAGCAGCCAAGACGTATTGGCCAGTACGGGCAATGAGCAGTTCTTC. The chain employs TRBV7-2 and TRBJ2-1; D is unclear. This CDR3 region has 17 residues. Deletions cut 5 bases from V and 6 bases from J, with 23 bases between. From germline, CDR1 is SGHTA and CDR2 FQGNSA.

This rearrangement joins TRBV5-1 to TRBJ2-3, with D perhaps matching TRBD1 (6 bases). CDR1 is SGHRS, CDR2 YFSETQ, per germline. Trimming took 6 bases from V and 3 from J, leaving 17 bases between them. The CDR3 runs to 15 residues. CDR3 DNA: TGCGCCAGCATGGGAGCGCAGGGGTGGACAGATACGCAGTATTTT. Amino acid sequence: CASMGAQGWTDTQYF.

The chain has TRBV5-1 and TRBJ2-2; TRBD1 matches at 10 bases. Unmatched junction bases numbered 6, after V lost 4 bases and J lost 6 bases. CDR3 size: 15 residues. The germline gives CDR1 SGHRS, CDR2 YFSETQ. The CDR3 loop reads CASSPRTGGPGELFF. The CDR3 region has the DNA TGCGCCAGCAGCCCCCGGACAGGGGGTCCCGGGGAGCTGTTTTTT.

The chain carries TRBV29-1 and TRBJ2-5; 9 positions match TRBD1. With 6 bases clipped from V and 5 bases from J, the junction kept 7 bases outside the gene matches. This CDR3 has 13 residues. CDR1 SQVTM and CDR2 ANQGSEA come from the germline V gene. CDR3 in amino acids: CSVAKTGGETQYF. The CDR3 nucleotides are TGCAGCGTGGCTAAGACAGGGGGGGAGACCCAGTACTTC.

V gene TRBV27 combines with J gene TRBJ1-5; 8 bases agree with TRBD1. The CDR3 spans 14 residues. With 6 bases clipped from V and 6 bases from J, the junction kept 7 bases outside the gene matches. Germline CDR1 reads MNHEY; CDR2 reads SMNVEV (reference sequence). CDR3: CASSDRGGLQPQHF. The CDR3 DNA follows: TGTGCCAGCAGCGACAGGGGAGGGCTTCAGCCCCAGCATTTT.

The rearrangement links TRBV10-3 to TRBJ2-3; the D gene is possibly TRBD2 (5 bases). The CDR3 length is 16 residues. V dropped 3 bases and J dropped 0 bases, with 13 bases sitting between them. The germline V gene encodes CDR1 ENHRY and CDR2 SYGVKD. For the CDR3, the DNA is TGTGCCATCAGTGATAAAGGAGGTGTTAGCACAGATACGCAGTATTTT. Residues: CAISDKGGVSTDTQYF.

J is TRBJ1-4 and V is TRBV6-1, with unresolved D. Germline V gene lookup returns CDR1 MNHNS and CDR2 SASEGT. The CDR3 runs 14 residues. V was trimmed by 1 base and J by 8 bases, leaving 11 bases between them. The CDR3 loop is CASSEGASPEKLFF. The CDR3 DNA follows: TGTGCCAGCAGTGAAGGGGCCAGTCCGGAAAAACTGTTTTTT.

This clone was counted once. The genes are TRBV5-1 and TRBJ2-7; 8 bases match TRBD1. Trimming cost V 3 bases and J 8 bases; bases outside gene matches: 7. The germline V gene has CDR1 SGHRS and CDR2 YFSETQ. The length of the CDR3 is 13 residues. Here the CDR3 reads CASSSDRERKQYF. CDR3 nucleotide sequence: TGCGCCAGCAGCTCGGACAGGGAGAGGAAGCAGTACTTC.